The sequence of this TCR beta chain was determined in a study of blood T cell repertoires in COVID-19. With respect to this clone: One end of the junction is discordant with germline, which a read error may explain.

Membership in each cohort depended on participant-reported clinical history. Assay used: immunoSEQ multiplex PCR; TCRdb lists only in-frame clones, some missing. The sample lists 150,000 to 200,000 clones, 75% to 85% seen once, with about 15% in the top ten. Sequences were obtained from PBMCs or T cells enriched from blood (not recorded which). This sequence originates from a man aged 50-59 years who had recovered from COVID-19.

DNA of the CDR3: TGTGCCAGCAGCGGACAAGACCGGGGGTCCGCCTTC. Translated: CASSGQDRGSAF. The rearrangement joins TRBV7-9 to TRBJ1-2; a possible D gene is TRBD1 (5 bases). This CDR3 contains 12 residues. Germline CDR1 is SEHNR and CDR2 is FQNEAQ (reference sequence).